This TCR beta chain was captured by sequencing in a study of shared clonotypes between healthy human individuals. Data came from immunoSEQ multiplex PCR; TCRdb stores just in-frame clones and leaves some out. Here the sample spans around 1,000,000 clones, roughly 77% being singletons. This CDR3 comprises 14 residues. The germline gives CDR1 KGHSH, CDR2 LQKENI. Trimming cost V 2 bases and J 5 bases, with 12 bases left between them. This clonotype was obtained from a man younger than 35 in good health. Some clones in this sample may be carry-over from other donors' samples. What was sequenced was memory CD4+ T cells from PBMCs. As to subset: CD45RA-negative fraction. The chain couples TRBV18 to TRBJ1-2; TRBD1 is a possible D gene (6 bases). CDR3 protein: CASSPVRQGYGYTF. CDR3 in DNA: TGTGCCAGCTCACCAGTGAGGCAGGGGTATGGCTACACCTTC.